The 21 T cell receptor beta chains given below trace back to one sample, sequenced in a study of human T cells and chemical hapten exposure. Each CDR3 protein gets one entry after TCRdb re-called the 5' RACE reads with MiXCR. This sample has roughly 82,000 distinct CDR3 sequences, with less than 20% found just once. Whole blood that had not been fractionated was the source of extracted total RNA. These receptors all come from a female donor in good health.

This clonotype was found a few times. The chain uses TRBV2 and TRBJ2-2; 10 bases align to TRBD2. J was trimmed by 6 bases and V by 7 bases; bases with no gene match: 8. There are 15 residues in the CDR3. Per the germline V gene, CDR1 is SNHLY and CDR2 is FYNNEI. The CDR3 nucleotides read TGTGCCAGCATAGCGGGGGGCCGGGGTTCCGGGGAGCTGTTTTTT. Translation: CASIAGGRGSGELFF.

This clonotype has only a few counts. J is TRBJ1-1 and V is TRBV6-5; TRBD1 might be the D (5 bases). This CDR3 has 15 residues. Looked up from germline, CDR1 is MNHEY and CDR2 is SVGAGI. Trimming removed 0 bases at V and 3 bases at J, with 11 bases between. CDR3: CASSYSWGLYTEAFF. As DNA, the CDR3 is TGTGCCAGCAGTTACTCGTGGGGACTTTACACTGAAGCTTTCTTT.

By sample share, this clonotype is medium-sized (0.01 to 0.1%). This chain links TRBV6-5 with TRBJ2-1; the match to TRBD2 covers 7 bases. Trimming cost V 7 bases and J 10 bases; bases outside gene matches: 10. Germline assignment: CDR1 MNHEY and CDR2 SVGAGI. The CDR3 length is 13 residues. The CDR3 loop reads CASNRGEVGEQFF. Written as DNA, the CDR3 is TGTGCCAGCAACCGGGGGGAAGTTGGGGAGCAGTTCTTC.

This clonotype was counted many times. CDR3 sequence reads: CASSRGQDPYEQYF. DNA for the CDR3: TGTGCCAGCAGCCGGGGACAGGACCCCTACGAGCAGTACTTC. V and J are TRBV12-3 or TRBV12-4 and TRBJ2-7, with 8 bases identical to TRBD1. Trimming removed 6 bases from V and 2 bases from J; junction bases left unmatched: 6. The CDR3 has 14 residues.

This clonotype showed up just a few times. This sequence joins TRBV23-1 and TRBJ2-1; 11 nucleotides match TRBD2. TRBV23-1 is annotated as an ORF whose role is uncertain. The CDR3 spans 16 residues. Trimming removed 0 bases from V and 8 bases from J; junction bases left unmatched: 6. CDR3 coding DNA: TGCGCCAGCAGTCAATCGCGTAGCGGGGGGGCCTATGAGCAGTTCTTC. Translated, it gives CASSQSRSGGAYEQFF.

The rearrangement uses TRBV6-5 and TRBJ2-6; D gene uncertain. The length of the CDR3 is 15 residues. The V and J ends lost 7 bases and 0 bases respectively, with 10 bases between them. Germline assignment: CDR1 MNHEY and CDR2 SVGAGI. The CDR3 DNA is TGTGCCAGCACCCCCCAGGACTCTGGGGCCAACGTCCTGACTTTC. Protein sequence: CASTPQDSGANVLTF.

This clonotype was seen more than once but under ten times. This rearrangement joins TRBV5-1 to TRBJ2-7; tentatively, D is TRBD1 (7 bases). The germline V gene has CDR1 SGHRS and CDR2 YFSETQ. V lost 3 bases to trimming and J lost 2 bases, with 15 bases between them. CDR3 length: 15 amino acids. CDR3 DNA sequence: TGCGCCAGCAGCTACGGGCGGGACAGCCCCTACGAGCAGTACTTC. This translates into CASSYGRDSPYEQYF.

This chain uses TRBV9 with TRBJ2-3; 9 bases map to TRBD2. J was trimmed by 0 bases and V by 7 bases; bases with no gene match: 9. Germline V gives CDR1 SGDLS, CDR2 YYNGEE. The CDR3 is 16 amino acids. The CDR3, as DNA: TGTGCCAGCGGGGAGGGACTAGCAAGTAGCACAGATACGCAGTATTTT. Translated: CASGEGLASSTDTQYF.

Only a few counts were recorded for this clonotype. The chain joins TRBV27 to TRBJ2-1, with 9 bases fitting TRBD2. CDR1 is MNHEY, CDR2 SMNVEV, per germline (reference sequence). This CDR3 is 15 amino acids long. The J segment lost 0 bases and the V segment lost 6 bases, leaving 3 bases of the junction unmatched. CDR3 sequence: CASRASGASYNEQFF. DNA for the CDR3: TGTGCCAGCAGAGCTAGCGGGGCCTCCTACAATGAGCAGTTCTTC.

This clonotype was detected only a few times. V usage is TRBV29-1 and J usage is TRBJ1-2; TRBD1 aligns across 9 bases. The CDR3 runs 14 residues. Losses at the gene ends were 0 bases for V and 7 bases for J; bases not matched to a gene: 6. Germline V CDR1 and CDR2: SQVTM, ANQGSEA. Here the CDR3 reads CSVEDNRGLVGYTF. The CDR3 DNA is TGCAGCGTTGAAGATAACAGGGGGCTGGTTGGCTACACCTTC. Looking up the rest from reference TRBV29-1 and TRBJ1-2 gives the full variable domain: SAVISQKPSRDICQRGTSLTIQCQVDSQVTMMFWYRQQPGQSLTLIATANQGSEATYESGFVIDKFPISRPNLTFSTLTVSNMSPEDSSIYLCSVEDNRGLVGYTFGSGTRLTVV.

CDR3 sequence (DNA): TGTGCCAGCAGCTTATTAGGGTTATCTAATGAAAAACTGTTTTTT. Translating it yields CASSLLGLSNEKLFF. The chain carries TRBV21-1 and TRBJ1-4. TRBV21-1 is listed as a pseudogene. The CDR3 runs to 15 residues.

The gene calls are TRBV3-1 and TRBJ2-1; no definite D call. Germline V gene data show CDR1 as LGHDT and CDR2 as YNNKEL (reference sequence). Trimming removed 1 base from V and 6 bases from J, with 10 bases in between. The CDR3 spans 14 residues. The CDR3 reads CASSQGHRGNEQFF. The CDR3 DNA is TGTGCCAGCAGCCAAGGACATAGAGGCAATGAGCAGTTCTTC.

The CDR3 nucleotides read TGCAGTGCTAGTTTGCGGGGTGGGGCCAACGTCCTGACTTTC. Translated: CSASLRGGANVLTF. The V and J genes are TRBV20-1 and TRBJ2-6; D may be TRBD2 (6 bases). Trimming left V 3 bases short and J 3 bases short, with 9 bases between. The germline CDR1 and CDR2 sequences are DFQATT and SNEGSKA (reference sequence). The CDR3 totals 14 residues.

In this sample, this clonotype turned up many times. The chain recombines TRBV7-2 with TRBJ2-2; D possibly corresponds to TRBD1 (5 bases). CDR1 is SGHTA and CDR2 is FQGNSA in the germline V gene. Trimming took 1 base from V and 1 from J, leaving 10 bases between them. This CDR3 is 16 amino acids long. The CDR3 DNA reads TGTGCCAGCAGCTTAGTCGCAGGGTGGAACACCGGGGAGCTGTTTTTT. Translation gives CASSLVAGWNTGELFF.

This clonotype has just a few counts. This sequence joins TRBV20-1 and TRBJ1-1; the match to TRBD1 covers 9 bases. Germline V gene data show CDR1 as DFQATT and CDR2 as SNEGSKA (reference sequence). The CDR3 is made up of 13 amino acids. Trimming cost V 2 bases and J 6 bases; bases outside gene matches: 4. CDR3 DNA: TGCAGTGCTAGATTTACAGGGGGCTCTGAAGCTTTCTTT. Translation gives CSARFTGGSEAFF.

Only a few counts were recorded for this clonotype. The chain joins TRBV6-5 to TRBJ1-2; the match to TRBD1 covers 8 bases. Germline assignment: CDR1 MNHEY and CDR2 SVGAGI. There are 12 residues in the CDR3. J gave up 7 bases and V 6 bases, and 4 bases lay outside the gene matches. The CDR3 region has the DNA TGTGCCAGCAGGGGGACAGGCGGTGGCTACACCTTC. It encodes CASRGTGGGYTF.

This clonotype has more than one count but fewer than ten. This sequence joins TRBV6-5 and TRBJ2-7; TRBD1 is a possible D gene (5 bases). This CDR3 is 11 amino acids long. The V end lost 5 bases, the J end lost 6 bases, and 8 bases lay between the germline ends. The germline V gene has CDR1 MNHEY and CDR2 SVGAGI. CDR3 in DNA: TGTGCCAGCAGTCAGGGTCCCGAGCAGTACTTC. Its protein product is CASSQGPEQYF.

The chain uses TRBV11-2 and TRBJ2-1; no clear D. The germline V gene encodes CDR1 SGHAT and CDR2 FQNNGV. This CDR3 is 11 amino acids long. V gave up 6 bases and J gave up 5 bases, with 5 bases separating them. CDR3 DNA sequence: TGTGCCAGCAGACAAAACAATGAGCAGTTCTTC. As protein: CASRQNNEQFF.

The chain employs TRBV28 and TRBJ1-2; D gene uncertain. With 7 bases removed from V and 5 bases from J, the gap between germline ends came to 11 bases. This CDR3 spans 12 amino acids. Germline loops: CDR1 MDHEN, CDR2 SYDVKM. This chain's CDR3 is CASTKTDYGYTF. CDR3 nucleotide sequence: TGTGCCAGCACAAAAACCGATTATGGCTACACCTTC.

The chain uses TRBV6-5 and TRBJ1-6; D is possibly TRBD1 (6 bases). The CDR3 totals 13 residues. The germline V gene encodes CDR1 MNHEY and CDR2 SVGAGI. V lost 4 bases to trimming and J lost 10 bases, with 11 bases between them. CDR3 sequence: CASSSGGKSPLHF. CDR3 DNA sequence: TGTGCCAGCAGTTCTGGGGGCAAGTCACCCCTCCACTTT.

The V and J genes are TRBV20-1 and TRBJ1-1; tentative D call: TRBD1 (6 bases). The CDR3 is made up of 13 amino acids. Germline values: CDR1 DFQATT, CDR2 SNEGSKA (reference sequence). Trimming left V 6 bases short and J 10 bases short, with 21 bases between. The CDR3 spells CSALAVQGKGAFF. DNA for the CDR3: TGCAGTGCCCTTGCCGTACAGGGTAAGGGAGCTTTCTTT.